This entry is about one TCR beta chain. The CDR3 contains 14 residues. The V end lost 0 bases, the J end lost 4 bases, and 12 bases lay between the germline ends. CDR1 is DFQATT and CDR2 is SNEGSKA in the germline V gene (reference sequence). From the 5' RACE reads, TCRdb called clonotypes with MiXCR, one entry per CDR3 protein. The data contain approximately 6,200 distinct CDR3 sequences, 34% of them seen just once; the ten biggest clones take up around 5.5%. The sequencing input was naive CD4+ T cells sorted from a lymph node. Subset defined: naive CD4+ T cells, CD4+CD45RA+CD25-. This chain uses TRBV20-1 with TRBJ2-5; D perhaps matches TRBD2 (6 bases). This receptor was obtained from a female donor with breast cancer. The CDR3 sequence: CSARDERVGETQYF. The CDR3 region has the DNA TGCAGTGCTAGAGATGAGCGGGTGGGAGAGACCCAGTACTTC.